The table lists the clone carrying this TCR beta chain with a count of one. The sample originates from a study of beta chain features in type 1 diabetes. On the study more broadly: In age, gender and cell yields, patients were similar to healthy donors. All samples combined gave over 100 million sorted cells for examination.

Looked up from germline, CDR1 is SQVTM and CDR2 is ANQGSEA. V lost 6 bases, J lost 4 bases, and 10 bases lay in between. The CDR3 extends over 11 amino acids. Since all of the isolated RNA was reverse transcribed, expressed TCRB transcripts were what got sequenced. Using immunoSEQ multiplex PCR, the repertoire was profiled, and TCRdb retains in-frame clones only, with some absent. The sample carries around 44,000 clones, roughly 45% recorded once. What was sequenced was stem cell memory CD4+ T cells from blood. This receptor was obtained from a woman in her twenties or thirties in good health. V and J are TRBV29-1 and TRBJ2-7, with D tentatively TRBD1 (5 bases). The CDR3 spells CSVRTGYEQYF. For the CDR3, the DNA is TGCAGCGTAAGAACAGGATACGAGCAGTACTTC.